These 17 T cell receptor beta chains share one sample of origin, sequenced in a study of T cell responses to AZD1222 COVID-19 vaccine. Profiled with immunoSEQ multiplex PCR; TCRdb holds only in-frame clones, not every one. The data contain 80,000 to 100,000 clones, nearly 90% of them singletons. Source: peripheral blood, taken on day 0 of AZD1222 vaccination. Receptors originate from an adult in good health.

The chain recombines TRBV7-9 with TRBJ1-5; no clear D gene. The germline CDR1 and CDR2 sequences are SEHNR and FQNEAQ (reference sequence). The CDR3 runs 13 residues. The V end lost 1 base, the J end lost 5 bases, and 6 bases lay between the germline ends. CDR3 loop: CASSLGQDQPQHF. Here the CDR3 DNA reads TGTGCCAGCAGCTTAGGTCAGGATCAGCCCCAGCATTTT.

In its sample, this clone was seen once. CDR3 in amino acids: CASSTGGMNTEAFF. The CDR3 DNA follows: TGCGCCAGCAGTACCGGGGGAATGAACACTGAAGCTTTCTTT. The J gene is TRBJ1-1, the V gene TRBV10-1; D possibly corresponds to TRBD1 (5 bases). Trimming removed 5 bases from V and 0 bases from J, with 10 bases in between. The CDR3 has 14 residues. Germline V lookup: CDR1 WNHNN, CDR2 SYGVQD (reference sequence).

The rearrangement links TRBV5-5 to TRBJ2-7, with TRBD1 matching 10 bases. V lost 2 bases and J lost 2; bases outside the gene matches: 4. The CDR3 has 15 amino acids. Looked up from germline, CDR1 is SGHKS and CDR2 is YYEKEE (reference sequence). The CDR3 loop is CASSFRDRGTYEQYF. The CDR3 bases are TGTGCCAGCAGCTTCCGGGACAGGGGAACCTACGAGCAGTACTTC.

The CDR3 DNA reads as TGTGCCACCAGTGATAGCCGGGACTACCGATCTGGGGCCAACGTCCTGACTTTC. Its protein product is CATSDSRDYRSGANVLTF. The chain links TRBV24-1 to TRBJ2-6, with 7 nucleotides matching TRBD2. Trimming removed 3 bases from V and 1 base from J; junction bases left unmatched: 8. The CDR3 is made up of 18 amino acids. From germline, CDR1 is KGHDR and CDR2 SFDVKD.

The CDR3 spells CASSVAGGVDGAFF. CDR3 nucleotides: TGTGCCAGCAGCGTAGCTGGTGGGGTTGATGGAGCTTTCTTT. This chain uses TRBV9 with TRBJ1-1; D is ambiguous. Germline V gene sequence: CDR1 SGDLS, CDR2 YYNGEE. The CDR3 consists of 14 residues. V was clipped by 0 bases and J by 10 bases, with 16 bases between them.

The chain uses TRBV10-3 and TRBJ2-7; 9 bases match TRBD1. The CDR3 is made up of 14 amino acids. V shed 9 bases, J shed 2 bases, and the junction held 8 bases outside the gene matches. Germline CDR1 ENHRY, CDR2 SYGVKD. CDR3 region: CAMSPGQGPYEQYF. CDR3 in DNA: TGTGCCATGAGTCCGGGACAGGGCCCCTACGAGCAGTACTTC.

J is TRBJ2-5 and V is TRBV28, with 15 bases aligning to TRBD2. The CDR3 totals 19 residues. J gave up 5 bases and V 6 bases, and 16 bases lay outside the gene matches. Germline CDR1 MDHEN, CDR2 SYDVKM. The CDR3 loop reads CASSLGLAGGWGVGETQYF. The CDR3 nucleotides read TGTGCCAGCAGCCTGGGACTAGCGGGAGGTTGGGGGGTAGGTGAGACCCAGTACTTC.

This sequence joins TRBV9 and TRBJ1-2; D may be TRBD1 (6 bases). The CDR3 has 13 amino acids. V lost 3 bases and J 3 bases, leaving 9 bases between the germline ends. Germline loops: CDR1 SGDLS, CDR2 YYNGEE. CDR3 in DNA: TGTGCCAGCAGCGGGGGGCCGTACTATGGCTACACCTTC. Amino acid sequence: CASSGGPYYGYTF.

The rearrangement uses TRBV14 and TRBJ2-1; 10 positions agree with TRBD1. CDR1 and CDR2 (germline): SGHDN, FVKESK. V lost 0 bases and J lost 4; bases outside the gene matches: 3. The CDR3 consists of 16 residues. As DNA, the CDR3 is TGTGCCAGCAGCCAAGAGGGGACAGGGGATTACAATGAGCAGTTCTTC. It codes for CASSQEGTGDYNEQFF. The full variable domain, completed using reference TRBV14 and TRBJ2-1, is EAGVTQFPSHSVIEKGQTVTLRCDPISGHDNLYWYRRVMGKEIKFLLHFVKESKQDESGMPNNRFLAERTGGTYSTLKVQPAELEDSGVYFCASSQEGTGDYNEQFFGPGTRLTVL.

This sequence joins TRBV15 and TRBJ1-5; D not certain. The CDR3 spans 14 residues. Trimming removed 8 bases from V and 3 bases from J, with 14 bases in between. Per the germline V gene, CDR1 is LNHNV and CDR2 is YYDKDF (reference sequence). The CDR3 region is CATSNYISNQPQHF. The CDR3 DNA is TGTGCCACCTCCAACTACATATCCAATCAGCCCCAGCATTTT.

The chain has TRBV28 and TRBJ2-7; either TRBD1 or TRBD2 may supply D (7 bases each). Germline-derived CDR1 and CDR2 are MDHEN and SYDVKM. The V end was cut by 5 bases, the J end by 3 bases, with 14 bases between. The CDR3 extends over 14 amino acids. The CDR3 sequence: CASSETGEGYEQYF. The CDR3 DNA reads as TGTGCCAGCAGTGAAACAGGGGAGGGCTACGAGCAGTACTTC.

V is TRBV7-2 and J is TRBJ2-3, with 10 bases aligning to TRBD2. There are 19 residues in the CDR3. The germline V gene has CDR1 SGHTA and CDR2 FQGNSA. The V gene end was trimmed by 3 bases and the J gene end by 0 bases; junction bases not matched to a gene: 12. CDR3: CASSFIGAGGWVSTDTQYF. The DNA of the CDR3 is TGTGCCAGCAGCTTCATCGGAGCGGGAGGGTGGGTTAGCACAGATACGCAGTATTTT.

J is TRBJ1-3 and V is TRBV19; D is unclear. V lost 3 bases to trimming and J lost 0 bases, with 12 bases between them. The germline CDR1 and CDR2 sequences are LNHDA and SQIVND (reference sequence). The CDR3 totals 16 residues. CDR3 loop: CASSIRVSLSGNTIYF. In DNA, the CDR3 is TGTGCCAGTAGTATCCGGGTCAGCCTCTCTGGAAACACCATATATTTT.

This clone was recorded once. CDR3 sequence reads: CASSQDQGLGYTF. The CDR3 nucleotides read TGTGCCAGCAGCCAAGACCAGGGGTTGGGCTACACCTTC. The chain is built from TRBV3-1 (or the pseudogene TRBV3-2) and TRBJ1-2, with D possibly matching TRBD1 (6 bases). Germline V gene lookup returns CDR1 LGHDT and CDR2 YNNKEL (reference sequence). The ends were cut back, 0 bases at V and 8 bases at J, with 10 bases in the middle. The CDR3 runs 13 residues.

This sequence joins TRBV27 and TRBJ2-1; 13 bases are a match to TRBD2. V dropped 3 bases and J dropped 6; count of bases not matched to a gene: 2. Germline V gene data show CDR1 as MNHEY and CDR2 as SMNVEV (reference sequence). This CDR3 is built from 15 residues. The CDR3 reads CASSFRTSGSNEQFF. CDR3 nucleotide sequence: TGTGCCAGCAGTTTCCGGACTAGCGGGAGCAATGAGCAGTTCTTC.

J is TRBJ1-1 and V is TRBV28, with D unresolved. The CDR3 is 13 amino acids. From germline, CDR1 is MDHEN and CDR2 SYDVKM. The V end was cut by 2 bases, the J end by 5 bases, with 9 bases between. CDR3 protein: CASSLRSVTEAFF. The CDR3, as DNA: TGTGCCAGCAGTTTACGCTCGGTAACTGAAGCTTTCTTT.

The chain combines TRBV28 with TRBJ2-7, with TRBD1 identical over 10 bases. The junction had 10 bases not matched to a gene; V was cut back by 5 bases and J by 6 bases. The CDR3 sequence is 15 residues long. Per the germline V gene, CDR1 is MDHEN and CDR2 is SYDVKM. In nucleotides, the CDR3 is TGTGCCAGCAGTGTCGCCGGGACAGGGGATTCCGAGCAGTACTTC. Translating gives CASSVAGTGDSEQYF.